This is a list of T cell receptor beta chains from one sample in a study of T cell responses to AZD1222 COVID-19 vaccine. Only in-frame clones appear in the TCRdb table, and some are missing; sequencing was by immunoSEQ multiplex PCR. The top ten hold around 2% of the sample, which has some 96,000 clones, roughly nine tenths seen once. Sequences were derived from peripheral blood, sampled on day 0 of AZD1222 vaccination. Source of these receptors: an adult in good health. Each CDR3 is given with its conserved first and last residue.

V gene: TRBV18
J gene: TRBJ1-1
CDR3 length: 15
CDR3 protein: CASSPEAGINTEAFF

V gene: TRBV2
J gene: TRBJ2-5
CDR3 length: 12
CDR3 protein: CASRGQKETQYF

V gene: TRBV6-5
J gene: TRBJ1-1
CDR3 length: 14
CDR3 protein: CASSYWHMGTEAFF

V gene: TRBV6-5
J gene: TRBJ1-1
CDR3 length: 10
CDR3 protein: CASIRAEAFF

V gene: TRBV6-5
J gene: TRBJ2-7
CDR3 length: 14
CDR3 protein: CASLAGTGGYEQYF

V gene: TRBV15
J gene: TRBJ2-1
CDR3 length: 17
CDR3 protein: CATSRALAGSSYNEQFF

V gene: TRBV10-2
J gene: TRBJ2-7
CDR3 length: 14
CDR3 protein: CASTRGTGSYEQYF

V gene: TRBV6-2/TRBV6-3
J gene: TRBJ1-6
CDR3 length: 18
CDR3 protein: CASSLWTGDTYSNSPLHF

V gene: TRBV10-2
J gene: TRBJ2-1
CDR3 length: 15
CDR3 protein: CASSELGPQYNEQFF

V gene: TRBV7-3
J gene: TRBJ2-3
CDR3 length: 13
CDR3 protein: CASSLAQGGTQYF

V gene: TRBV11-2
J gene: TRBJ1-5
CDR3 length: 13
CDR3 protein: CASSLDPSQPQHF

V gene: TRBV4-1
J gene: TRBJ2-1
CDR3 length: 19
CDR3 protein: CASSQEPRRQSSSYNEQFF

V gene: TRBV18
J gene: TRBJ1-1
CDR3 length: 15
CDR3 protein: CASSMGQGLYGEAFF

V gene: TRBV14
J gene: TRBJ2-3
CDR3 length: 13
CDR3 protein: CASSQSVGGTQYF

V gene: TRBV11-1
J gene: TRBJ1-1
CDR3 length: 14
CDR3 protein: CASSLARGPSEAFF

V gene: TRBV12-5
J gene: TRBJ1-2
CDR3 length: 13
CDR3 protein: CASGLLLSYGYTF

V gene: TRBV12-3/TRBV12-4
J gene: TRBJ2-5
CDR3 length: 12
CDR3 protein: CASSSHAETQYF

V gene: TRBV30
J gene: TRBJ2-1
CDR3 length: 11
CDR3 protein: CAWTPYNEQFF

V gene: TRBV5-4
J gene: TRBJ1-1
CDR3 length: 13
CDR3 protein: CASSLKGSTEAFF

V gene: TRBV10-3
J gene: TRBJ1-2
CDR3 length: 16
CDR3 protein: CAISEAGGEGDYGYTF

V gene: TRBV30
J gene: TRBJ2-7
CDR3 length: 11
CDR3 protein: CAWSGHYEQYF

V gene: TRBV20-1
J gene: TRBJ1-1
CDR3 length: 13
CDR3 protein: CSASDPGNTEAFF

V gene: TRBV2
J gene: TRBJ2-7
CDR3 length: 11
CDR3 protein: CASSDPYEQYF

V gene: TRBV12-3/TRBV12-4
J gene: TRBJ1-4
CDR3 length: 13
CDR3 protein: CASSAGRREKLFF

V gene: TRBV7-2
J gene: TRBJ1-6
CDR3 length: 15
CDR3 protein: CASSLRGPSNSPLHF

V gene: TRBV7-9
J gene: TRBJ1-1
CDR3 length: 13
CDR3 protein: CASSSGQSNEAFF

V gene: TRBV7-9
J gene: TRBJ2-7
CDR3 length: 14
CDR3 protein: CASSLAQGRGEQYF

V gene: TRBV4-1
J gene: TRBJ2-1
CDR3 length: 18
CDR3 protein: CASSHHPKRLAGGSEQFF

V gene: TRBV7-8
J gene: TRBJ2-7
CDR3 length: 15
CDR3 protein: CASSSSGSLLYEQYF

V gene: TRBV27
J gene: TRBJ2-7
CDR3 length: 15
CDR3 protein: CASSLSLTAPYEQYF

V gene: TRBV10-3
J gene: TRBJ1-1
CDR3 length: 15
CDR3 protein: CAISGITGMAAEAFF

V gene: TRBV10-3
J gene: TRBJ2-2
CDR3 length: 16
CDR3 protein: CASERTGTANTGELFF

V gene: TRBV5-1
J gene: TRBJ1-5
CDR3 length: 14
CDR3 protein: CASPFLSSNQPQHF

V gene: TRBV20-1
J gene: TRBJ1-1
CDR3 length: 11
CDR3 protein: CSARVRAEAFF

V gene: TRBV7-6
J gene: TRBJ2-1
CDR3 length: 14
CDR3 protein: CASSETSSYNEQFF

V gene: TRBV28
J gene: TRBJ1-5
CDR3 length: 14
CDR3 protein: CASRSGTHNQPQHF

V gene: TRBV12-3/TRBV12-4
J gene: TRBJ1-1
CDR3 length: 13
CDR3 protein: CASSLGVERRAFF

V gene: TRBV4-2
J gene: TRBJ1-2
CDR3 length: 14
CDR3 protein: CASSQDGTVYGYTF

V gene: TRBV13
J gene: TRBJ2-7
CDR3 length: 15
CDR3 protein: CASSVLAGGGYEQYF

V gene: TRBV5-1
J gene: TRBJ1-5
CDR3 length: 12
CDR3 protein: CASSPKGQPQHF

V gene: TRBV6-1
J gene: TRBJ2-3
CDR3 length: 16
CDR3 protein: CASSEAPGDGTDTQYF

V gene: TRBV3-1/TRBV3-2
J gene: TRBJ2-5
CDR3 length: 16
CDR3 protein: CASSQSLGGIIGTQYF

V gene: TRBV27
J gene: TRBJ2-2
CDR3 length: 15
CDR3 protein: CASRLGQGYTGELFF

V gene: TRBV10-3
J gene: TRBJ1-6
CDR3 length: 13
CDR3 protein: CAISEQGGSPLHF

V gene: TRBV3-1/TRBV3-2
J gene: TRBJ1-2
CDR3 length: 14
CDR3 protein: CASSQEGSGGGYTF

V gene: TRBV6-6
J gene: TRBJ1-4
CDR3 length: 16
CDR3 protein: CASSYYGGATNEKLFF

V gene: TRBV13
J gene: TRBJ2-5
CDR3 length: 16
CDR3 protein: CASSSGTSGRAWTQYF

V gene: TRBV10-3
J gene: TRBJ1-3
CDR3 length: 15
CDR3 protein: CAISDGQSSGNTIYF

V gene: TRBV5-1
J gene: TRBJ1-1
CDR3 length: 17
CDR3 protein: CASRLSLFDSQNTEAFF

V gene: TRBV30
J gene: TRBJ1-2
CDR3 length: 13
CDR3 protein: CAWSVTSNYGYTF

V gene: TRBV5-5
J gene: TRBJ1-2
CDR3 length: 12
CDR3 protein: CASSADYYGYTF

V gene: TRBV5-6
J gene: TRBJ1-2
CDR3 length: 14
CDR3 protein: CASSFSGAIYGYTF

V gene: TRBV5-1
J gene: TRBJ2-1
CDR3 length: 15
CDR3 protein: CASSLGTSGYNEQFF

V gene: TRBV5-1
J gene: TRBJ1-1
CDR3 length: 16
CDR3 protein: CASSPLYGGENTEAFF

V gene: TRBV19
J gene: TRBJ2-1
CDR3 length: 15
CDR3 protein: CASRADPRTYNEQFF